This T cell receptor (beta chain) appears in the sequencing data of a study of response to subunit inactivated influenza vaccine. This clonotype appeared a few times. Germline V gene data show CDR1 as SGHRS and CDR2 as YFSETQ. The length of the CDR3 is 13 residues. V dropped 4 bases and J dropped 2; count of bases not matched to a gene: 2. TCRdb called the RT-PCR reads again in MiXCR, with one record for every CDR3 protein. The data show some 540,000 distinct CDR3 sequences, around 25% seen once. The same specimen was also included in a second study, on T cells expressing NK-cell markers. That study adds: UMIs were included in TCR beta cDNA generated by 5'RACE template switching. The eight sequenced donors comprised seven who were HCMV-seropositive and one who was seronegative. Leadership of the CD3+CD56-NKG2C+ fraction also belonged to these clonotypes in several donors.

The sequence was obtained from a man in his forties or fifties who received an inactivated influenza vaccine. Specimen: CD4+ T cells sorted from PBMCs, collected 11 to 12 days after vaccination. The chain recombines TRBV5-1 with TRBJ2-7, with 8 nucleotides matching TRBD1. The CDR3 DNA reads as TGCGCCAGCAGCGAGGGACAGGCCTACGAGCAGTACTTC. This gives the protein CASSEGQAYEQYF.